This entry concerns a single T cell receptor beta chain. Every subset had its genomic DNA shared out evenly among several immunoSEQ plates. Profiling relied on immunoSEQ multiplex PCR, and the TCRdb table lists in-frame clones only, not all of them. Of about 1 million clones detected, roughly 75% appear once; the ten largest clones hold about 1.5%. V was pared by 2 bases and J by 4 bases, with 5 bases of the junction left unmatched. CDR1 ENHRY and CDR2 SYGVKD come from the germline V gene. The CDR3 spans 17 residues. The sample belongs to a study of shared clonotypes between healthy human individuals. Study summary: Contributing individuals were a couple of females and a few males aged 18 to 49. Three CD4 naive, three CD4 memory, two CD8 naive and one CD8 memory plate were used per donor.

Donors were healthy HIV-negative adults without recently reported acute infections or vaccinations. The gene calls are TRBV10-3 and TRBJ2-3; 14 bases fit TRBD2. The clonotype comes from a man aged 18 to 35 in good health. Material for sequencing was memory CD4+ T cells sorted from blood. Regarding subset: CD45RA-negative fraction. Here the CDR3 reads CAISEGTSGSRADTQYF. DNA for the CDR3: TGTGCCATCAGTGAGGGGACTAGCGGGAGTAGGGCAGATACGCAGTATTTT.